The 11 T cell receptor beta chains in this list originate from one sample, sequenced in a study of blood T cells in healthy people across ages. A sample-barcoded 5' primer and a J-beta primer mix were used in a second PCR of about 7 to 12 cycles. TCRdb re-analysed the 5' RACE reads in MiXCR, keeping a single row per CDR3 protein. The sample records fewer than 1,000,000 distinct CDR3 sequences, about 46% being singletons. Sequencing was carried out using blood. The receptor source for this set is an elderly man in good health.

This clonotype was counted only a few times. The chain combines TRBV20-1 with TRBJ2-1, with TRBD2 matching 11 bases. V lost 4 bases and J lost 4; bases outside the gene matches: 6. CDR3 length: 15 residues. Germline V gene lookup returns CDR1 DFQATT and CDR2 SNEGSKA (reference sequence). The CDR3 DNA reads TGCAGTGCTACAAAAACTAGCGGGGGATACAATGAGCAGTTCTTC. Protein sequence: CSATKTSGGYNEQFF.

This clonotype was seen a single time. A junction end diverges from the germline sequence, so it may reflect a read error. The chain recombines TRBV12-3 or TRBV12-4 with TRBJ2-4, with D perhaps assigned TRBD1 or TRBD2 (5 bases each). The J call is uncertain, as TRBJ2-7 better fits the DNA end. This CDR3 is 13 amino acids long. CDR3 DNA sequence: TGTGTCAGCAGTTCGGGACCCCCCAACGAGCAGTACTTC. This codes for CVSSSGPPNEQYF.

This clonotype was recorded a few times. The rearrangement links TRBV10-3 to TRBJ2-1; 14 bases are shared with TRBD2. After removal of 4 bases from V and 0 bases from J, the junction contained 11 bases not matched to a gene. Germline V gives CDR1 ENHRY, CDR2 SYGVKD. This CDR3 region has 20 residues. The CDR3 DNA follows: TGTGCCATCAGTGGTGGGACTAGCGGGAGCCCCGGGATCTCCTACAATGAGCAGTTCTTC. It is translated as CAISGGTSGSPGISYNEQFF.

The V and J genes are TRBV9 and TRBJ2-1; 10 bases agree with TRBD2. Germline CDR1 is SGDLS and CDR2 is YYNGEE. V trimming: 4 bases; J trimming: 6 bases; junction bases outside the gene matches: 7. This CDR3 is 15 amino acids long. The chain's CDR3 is CASSPRTSGCNEQFF. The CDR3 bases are TGTGCCAGCAGCCCTCGGACTAGCGGATGCAATGAGCAGTTCTTC.

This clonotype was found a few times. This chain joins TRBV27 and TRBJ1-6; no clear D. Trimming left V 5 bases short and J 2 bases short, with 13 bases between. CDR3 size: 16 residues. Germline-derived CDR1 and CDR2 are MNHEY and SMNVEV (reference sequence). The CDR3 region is CASSPRPGAYNSPLHF. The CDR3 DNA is TGTGCCAGCAGTCCGCGCCCGGGCGCCTATAATTCACCCCTCCACTTT.

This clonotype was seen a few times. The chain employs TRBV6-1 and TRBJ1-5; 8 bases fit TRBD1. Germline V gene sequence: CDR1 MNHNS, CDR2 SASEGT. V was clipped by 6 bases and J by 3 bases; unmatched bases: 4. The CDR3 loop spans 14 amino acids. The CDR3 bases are TGTGCCAGCAGCAGGGGGCTGGTCAATCAGCCCCAGCATTTT. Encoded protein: CASSRGLVNQPQHF.

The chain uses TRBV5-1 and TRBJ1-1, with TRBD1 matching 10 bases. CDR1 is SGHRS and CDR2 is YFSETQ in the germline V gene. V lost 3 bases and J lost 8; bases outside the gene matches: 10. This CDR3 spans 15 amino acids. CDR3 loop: CASSSKGQGHREAFF. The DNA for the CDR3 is TGCGCCAGCAGCTCAAAGGGACAGGGGCACAGGGAAGCTTTCTTT.

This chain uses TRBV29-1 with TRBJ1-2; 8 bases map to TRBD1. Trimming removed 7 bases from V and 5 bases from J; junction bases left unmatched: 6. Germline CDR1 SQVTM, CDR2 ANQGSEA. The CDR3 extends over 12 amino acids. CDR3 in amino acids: CSATTGAYGYTF. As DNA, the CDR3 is TGCAGCGCCACGACAGGGGCGTATGGCTACACCTTC.

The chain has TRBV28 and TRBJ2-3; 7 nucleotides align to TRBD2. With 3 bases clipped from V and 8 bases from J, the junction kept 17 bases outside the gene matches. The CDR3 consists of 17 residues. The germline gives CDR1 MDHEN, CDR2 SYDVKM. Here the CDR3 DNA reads TGTGCCAGCAGTTTCTTGCAGCGGGGCGGGATCGGAGGTACGCAGTATTTT. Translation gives CASSFLQRGGIGGTQYF.

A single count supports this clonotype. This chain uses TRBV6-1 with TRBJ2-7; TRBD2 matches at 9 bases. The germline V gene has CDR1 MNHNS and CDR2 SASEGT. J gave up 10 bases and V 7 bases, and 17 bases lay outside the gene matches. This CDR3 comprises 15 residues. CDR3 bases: TGTGCCAGCACCAAAGGGGTAGCGGGAGTTGAGGCCCAGTACTTC. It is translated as CASTKGVAGVEAQYF.

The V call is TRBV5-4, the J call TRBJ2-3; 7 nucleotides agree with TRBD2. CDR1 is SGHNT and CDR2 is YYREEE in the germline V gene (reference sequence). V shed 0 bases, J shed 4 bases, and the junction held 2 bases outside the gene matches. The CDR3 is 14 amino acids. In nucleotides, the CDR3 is TGTGCCAGCAGCTTGGTCGGGAGGCCAGATACGCAGTATTTT. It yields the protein CASSLVGRPDTQYF. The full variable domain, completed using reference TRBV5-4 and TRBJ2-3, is ETGVTQSPTHLIKTRGQQVTLRCSSQSGHNTVSWYQQALGQGPQFIFQYYREEENGRGNFPPRFSGLQFPNYSSELNVNALELDDSALYLCASSLVGRPDTQYFGPGTRLTVL.